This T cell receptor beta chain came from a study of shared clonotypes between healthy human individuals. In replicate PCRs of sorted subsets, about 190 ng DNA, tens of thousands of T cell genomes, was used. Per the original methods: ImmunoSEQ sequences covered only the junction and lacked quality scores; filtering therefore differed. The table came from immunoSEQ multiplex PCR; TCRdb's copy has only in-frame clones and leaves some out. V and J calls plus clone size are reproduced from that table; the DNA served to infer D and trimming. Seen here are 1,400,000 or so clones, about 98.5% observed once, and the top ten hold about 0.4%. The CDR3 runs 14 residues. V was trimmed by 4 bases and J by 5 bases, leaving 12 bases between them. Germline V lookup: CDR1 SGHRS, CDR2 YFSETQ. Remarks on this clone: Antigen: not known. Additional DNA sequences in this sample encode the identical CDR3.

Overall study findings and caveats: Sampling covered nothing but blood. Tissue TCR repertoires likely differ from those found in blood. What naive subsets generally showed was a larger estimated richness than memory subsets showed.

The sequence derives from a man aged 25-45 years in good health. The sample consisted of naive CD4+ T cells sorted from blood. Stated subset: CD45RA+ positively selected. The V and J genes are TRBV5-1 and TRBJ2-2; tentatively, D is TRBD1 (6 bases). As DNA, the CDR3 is TGCGCCAGCAGCCAGGACAGAGGGACCGGGGAGCTGTTTTTT. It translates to CASSQDRGTGELFF.